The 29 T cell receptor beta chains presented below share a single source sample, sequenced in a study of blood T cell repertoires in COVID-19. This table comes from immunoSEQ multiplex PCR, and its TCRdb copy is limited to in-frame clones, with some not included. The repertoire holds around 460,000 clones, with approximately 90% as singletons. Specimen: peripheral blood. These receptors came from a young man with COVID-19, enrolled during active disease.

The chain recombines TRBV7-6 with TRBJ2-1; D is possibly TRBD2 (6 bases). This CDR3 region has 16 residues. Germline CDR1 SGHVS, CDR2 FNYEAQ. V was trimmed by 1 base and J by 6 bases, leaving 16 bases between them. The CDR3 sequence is CASSLEVASEGNEQFF. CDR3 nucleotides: TGTGCCAGCAGCTTAGAGGTTGCTAGCGAGGGCAATGAGCAGTTCTTC. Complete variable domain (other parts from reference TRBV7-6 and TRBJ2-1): GAGVSQSPRYKVTKRGQDVALRCDPISGHVSLYWYRQALGQGPEFLTYFNYEAQQDKSGLPNDRFSAERPEGSISTLTIQRTEQRDSAMYRCASSLEVASEGNEQFFGPGTRLTVL.

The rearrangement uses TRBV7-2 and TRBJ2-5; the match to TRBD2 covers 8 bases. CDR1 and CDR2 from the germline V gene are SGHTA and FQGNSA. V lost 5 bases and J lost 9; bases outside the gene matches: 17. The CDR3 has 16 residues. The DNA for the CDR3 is TGTGCCAGCAGCCAAGATTCGACCCCACCGGGAGGGGCCCAGTACTTC. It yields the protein CASSQDSTPPGGAQYF.

CDR3 loop: CASSRQGVNEKLFF. The CDR3 DNA reads as TGTGCCAGCAGCCGTCAGGGGGTTAATGAAAAACTGTTTTTT. The chain recombines TRBV5-6 with TRBJ1-4, with 7 nucleotides matching TRBD1. CDR1 SGHDT and CDR2 YYEEEE come from the germline V gene. The trim removed 4 bases at V and 4 bases at J, leaving 4 bases unmatched. The CDR3 length is 14 residues. The full variable domain, in which reference TRBV5-6 and TRBJ1-4 provide the parts outside the CDR3, is DAGVTQSPTHLIKTRGQQVTLRCSPKSGHDTVSWYQQALGQGPQFIFQYYEEEERQRGNFPDRFSGHQFPNYSSELNVNALLLGDSALYLCASSRQGVNEKLFFGSGTQLSVL.

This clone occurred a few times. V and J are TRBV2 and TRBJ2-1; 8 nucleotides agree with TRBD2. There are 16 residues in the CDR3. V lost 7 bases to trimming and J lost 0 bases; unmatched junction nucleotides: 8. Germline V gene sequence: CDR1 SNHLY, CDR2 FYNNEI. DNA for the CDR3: TGTGCCAGCACCACCCGGGGGGGGAGCTCCTACAATGAGCAGTTCTTC. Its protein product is CASTTRGGSSYNEQFF. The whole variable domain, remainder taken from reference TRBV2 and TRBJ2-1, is EPEVTQTPSHQVTQMGQEVILRCVPISNHLYFYWYRQILGQKVEFLVSFYNNEISEKSEIFDDQFSVERPDGSNFTLKIRSTKLEDSAMYFCASTTRGGSSYNEQFFGPGTRLTVL.

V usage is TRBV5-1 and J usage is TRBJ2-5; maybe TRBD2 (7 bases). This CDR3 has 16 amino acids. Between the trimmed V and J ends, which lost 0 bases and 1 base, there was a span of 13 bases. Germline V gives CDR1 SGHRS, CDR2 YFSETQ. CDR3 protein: CASSLGAGEGQETQYF. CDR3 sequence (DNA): TGCGCCAGCAGCTTGGGCGCAGGGGAGGGCCAAGAGACCCAGTACTTC.

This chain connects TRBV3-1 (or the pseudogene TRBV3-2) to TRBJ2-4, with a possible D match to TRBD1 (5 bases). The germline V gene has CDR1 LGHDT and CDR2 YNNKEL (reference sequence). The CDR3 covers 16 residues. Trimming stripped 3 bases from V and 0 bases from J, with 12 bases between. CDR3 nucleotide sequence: TGTGCCAGCAGCCAGCGGACACTCCTAGCCAAAAACATTCAGTACTTC. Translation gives CASSQRTLLAKNIQYF.

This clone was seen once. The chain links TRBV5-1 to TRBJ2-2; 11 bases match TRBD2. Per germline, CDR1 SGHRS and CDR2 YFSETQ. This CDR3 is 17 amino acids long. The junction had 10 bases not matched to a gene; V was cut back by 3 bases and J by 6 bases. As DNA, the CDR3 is TGCGCCAGCAGCTATAGCGGGAGGGCCACTAGGGCCGGGGAGCTGTTTTTT. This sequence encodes CASSYSGRATRAGELFF.

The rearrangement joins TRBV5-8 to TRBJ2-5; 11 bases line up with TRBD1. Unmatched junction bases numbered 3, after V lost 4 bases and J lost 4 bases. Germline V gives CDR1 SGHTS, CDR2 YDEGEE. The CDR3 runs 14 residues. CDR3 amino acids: CASSGGQGGETQYF. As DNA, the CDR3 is TGTGCCAGCAGCGGGGGACAGGGGGGAGAGACCCAGTACTTC.

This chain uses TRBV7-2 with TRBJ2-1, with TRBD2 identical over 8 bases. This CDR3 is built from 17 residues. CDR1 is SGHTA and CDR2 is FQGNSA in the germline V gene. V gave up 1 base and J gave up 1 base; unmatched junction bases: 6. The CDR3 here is CASSLEAGVVSYNEQFF. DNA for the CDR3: TGTGCCAGCAGCTTAGAAGCGGGGGTTGTTTCCTACAATGAGCAGTTCTTC.

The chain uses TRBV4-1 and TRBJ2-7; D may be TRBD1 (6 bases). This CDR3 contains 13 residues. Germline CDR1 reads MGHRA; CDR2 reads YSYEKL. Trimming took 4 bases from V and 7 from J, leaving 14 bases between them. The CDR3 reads CASSPYQGFEQYF. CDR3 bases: TGCGCCAGCAGCCCCTATCAGGGGTTTGAGCAGTACTTC.

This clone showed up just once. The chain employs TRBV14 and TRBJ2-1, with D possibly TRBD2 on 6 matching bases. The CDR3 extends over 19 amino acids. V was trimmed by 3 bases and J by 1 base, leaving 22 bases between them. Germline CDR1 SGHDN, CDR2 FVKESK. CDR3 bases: TGTGCCAGCAGCCACAGTGGTGGGACCCCCGGGAGTTCCTACAATGAGCAGTTCTTC. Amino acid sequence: CASSHSGGTPGSSYNEQFF.

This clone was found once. The CDR3 sequence is CASSPPAGGTAGELFF. For the CDR3, the DNA is TGTGCCAGCTCACCACCTGCAGGGGGGACAGCCGGGGAGCTGTTTTTT. The chain links TRBV18 to TRBJ2-2; D may be TRBD1 (7 bases). V gave up 0 bases and J gave up 6 bases, with 14 bases separating them. Germline V gives CDR1 KGHSH, CDR2 LQKENI. The CDR3 loop spans 16 amino acids.

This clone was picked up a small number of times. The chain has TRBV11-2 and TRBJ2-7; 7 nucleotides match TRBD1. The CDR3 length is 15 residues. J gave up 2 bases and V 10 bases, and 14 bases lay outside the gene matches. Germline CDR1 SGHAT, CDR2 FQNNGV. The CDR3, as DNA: TGTGCCACCCCTCCTGGGACAGTCTTTACCTACGAGCAGTACTTC. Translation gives CATPPGTVFTYEQYF.

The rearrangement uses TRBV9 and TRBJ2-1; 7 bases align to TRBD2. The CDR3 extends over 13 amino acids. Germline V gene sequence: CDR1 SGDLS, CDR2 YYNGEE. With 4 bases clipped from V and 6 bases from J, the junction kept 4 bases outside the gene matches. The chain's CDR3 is CASSLGGGNEQFF. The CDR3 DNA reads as TGTGCCAGCAGCCTTGGGGGGGGCAATGAGCAGTTCTTC. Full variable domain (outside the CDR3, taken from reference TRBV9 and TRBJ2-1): DSGVTQTPKHLITATGQRVTLRCSPRSGDLSVYWYQQSLDQGLQFLIQYYNGEERAKGNILERFSAQQFPDLHSELNLSSLELGDSALYFCASSLGGGNEQFFGPGTRLTVL.

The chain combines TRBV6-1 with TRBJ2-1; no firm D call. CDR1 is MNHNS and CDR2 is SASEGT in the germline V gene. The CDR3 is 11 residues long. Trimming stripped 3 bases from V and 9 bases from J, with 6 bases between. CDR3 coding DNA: TGTGCCAGCAGTGAGGTCAGTGAGCAGTTCTTC. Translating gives CASSEVSEQFF.

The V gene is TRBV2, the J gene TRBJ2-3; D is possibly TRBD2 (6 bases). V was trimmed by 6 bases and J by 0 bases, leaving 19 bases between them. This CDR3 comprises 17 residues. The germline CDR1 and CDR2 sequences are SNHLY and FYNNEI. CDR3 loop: CASRGGTRGTSTDTQYF. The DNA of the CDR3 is TGTGCCAGCAGGGGCGGGACGCGGGGTACTAGCACAGATACGCAGTATTTT.

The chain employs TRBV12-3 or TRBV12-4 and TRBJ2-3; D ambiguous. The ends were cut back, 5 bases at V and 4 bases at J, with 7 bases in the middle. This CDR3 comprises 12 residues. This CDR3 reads CASSSLSDTQYF. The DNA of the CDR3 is TGTGCCAGCAGTAGTCTATCAGATACGCAGTATTTT.

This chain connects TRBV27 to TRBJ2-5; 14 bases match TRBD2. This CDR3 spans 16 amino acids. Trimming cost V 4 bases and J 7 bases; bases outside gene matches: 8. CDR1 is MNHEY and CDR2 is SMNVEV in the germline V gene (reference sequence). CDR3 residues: CASSSRGTSGGGTQYF. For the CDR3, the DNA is TGTGCCAGCAGTTCTCGCGGGACTAGCGGGGGAGGGACCCAGTACTTC.

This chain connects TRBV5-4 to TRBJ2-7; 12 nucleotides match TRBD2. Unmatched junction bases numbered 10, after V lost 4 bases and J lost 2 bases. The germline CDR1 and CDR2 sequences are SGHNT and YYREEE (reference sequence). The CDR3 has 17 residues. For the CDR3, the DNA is TGTGCCAGCAGCCAGCGACTAGCGGGAGCGCTAACCTACGAGCAGTACTTC. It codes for CASSQRLAGALTYEQYF.

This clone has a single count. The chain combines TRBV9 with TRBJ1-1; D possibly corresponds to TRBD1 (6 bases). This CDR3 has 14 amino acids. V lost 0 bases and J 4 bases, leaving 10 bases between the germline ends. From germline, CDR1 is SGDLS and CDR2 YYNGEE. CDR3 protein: CASSVEAGATEAFF. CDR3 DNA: TGTGCCAGCAGCGTAGAGGCAGGGGCCACTGAAGCTTTCTTT.

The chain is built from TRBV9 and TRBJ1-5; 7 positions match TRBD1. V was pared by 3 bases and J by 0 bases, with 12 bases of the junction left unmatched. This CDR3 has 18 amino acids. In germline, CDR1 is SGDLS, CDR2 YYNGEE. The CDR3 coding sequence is TGTGCCAGCAGCGGCGAGGCAGGGGGTCCTTATAGCAATCAGCCCCAGCATTTT. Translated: CASSGEAGGPYSNQPQHF.

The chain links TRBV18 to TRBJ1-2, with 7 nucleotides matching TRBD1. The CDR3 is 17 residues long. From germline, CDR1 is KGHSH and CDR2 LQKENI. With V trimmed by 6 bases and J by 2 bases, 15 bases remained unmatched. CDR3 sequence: CASSLRTSQGSNYGYTF. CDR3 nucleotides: TGTGCCAGCTCGTTAAGGACGTCACAGGGGAGCAACTATGGCTACACCTTC.

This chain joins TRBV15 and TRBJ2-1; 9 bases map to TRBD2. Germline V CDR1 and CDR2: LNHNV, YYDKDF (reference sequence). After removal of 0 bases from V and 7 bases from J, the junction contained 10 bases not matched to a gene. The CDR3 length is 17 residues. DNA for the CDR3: TGTGCCACCAGCAGAGATTACGCGGGAGGGTTCGGGAATGAGCAGTTCTTC. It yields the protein CATSRDYAGGFGNEQFF. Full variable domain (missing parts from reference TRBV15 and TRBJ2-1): DAMVIQNPRYQVTQFGKPVTLSCSQTLNHNVMYWYQQKSSQAPKLLFHYYDKDFNNEADTPDNFQSRRPNTSFCFLDIRSPGLGDTAMYLCATSRDYAGGFGNEQFFGPGTRLTVL.

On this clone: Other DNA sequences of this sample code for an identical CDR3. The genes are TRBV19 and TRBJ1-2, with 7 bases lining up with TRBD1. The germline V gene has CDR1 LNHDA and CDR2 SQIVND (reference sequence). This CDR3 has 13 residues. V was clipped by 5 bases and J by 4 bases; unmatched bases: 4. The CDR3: CASSPTGPYGYTF. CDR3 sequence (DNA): TGTGCCAGTAGTCCGACAGGGCCCTATGGCTACACCTTC. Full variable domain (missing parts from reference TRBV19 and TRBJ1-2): DGGITQSPKYLFRKEGQNVTLSCEQNLNHDAMYWYRQDPGQGLRLIYYSQIVNDFQKGDIAEGYSVSREKKESFPLTVTSAQKNPTAFYLCASSPTGPYGYTFGSGTRLTVV.

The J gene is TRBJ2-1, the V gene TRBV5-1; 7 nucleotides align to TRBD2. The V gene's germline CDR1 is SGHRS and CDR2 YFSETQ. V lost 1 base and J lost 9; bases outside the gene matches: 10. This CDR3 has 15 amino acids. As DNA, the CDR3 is TGCGCCAGCAGCTTGTACGCCGGGGCGGGAGCTGAGCAGTTCTTC. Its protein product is CASSLYAGAGAEQFF.

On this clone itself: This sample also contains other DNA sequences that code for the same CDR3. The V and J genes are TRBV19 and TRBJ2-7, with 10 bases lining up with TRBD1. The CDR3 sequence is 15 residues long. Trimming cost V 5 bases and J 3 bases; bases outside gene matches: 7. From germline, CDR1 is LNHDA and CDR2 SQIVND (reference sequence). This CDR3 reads CASSPGTGVSYEQYF. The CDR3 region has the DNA TGTGCCAGTAGTCCCGGGACAGGGGTAAGCTACGAGCAGTACTTC. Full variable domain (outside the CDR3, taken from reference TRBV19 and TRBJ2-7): DGGITQSPKYLFRKEGQNVTLSCEQNLNHDAMYWYRQDPGQGLRLIYYSQIVNDFQKGDIAEGYSVSREKKESFPLTVTSAQKNPTAFYLCASSPGTGVSYEQYFGPGTRLTVT.

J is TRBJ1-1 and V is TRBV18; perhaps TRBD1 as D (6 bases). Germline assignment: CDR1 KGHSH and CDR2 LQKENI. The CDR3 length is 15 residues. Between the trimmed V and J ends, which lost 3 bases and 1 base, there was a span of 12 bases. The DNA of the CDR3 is TGTGCCAGCTCACCCCTGGCAGGGGAGAACACTGAAGCTTTCTTT. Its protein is CASSPLAGENTEAFF.

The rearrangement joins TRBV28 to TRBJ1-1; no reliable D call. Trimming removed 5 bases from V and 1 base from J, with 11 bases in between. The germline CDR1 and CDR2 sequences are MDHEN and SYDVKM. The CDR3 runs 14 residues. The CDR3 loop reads CASSIENTNTEAFF. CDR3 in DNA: TGTGCCAGCAGTATCGAAAACACGAACACTGAAGCTTTCTTT.

The DNA of the CDR3 is TGTGCCAGCAGGAGGACAGTAAAATCCTACAATGAGCAGTTCTTC. This sequence encodes CASRRTVKSYNEQFF. V usage is TRBV6-5 and J usage is TRBJ2-1; weak D call: TRBD1 (6 bases). In germline, CDR1 is MNHEY, CDR2 SVGAGI. This CDR3 is built from 15 residues. Trimming stripped 6 bases from V and 1 base from J, with 13 bases between.